A single sample gave rise to the 2 T cell receptor beta chains below, sequenced in a study of blood T cells in healthy people across ages. The use of a sample-barcoded 5' primer and a J-beta primer mix characterized a second PCR of about 7 to 12 cycles. TCRdb reprocessed the 5' RACE reads via MiXCR and lists one record per CDR3 protein. The profile shows hundreds of thousands of distinct CDR3 sequences, 40% to 45% of them singletons. Input material: blood. Receptors were obtained from a man aged 80 or over in good health.

The V and J genes are TRBV6-5 and TRBJ2-3; D gene ambiguous. Looked up from germline, CDR1 is MNHEY and CDR2 is SVGAGI. Trimming took 0 bases from V and 4 from J, leaving 8 bases between them. The CDR3 is made up of 14 amino acids. CDR3 nucleotides: TGTGCCAGCAGTTACTCTGGTTCGGCAGATACGCAGTATTTT. Its translation is CASSYSGSADTQYF.

This chain links TRBV6-1 with TRBJ2-1; 13 positions agree with TRBD2. The CDR3 consists of 18 residues. Germline V gives CDR1 MNHNS, CDR2 SASEGT. J gave up 1 base and V 2 bases, and 5 bases lay outside the gene matches. In DNA form, the CDR3 reads TGTGCCAGCAGTGAAAAACTAGCGGGGGGGCTATCCTACAATGAGCAGTTCTTC. Its translation is CASSEKLAGGLSYNEQFF.